A selection of T cell receptor beta chains follows, all from one sample in a study of early T cells in non-severe SARS-CoV-2 infection. TCRdb itself ran the 5' RACE reads through MiXCR, one entry per CDR3 protein. The sample holds about 55,000 distinct CDR3 sequences, under 15% seen once. The sequenced sample consisted of whole blood. Receptors originate from an adult who was a healthcare worker with PCR-confirmed SARS-CoV-2 infection or an uninfected control (not recorded which). Each CDR3 is given with its conserved first and last residue. Fields, in order: D gene, V gene, J gene, clone size, CDR3 protein, CDR3 DNA. D genes are given only for firm matches. The size entry is marked missing in some rows and otherwise reads once, few, many or a size class.

>-|TRBV29-1|TRBJ1-1|-
CSVVSGGTEAFF
TGCAGCGTTGTTTCGGGTGGGACTGAAGCTTTCTTT
>-|TRBV20-1|TRBJ2-2|many
CSARERRGANTGELFF
TGCAGTGCTAGAGAGAGGAGGGGCGCGAACACCGGGGAGCTGTTTTTT
>-|TRBV9|TRBJ2-3|few
CASSVDSVPNTQYF
TGTGCCAGCAGCGTAGATAGCGTCCCGAATACGCAGTATTTT
>-|TRBV29-1|TRBJ1-2|few
CSVHRTNYGYTF
TGCAGCGTTCACAGGACTAACTATGGCTACACCTTC
>-|TRBV19|TRBJ1-5|-
CASREGGQPQHF
TGTGCCAGTAGAGAGGGGGGTCAGCCCCAGCATTTT
>-|TRBV5-1|TRBJ1-1|few
CASSLFAGLRNTEAFF
TGCGCCAGCAGCCTGTTCGCAGGGCTGCGGAACACTGAAGCTTTCTTT
>-|TRBV28|TRBJ2-7|few
CATNRVYEQYF
TGTGCCACAAACAGGGTCTACGAGCAGTACTTC
>TRBD2|TRBV29-1|TRBJ2-5|medium-sized
CSVEFLGLAGPQETQYF
TGCAGCGTTGAATTCCTGGGACTAGCGGGACCCCAAGAGACCCAGTACTTC
>-|TRBV24-1|TRBJ2-7|many
CATRESSYEQYF
TGTGCCACCAGGGAAAGCTCCTACGAGCAGTACTTC
>TRBD1|TRBV20-1|TRBJ1-1|few
CSAGRTGGRTEAFF
TGCAGTGCTGGAAGGACAGGGGGCCGAACTGAAGCTTTCTTT
>-|TRBV18|TRBJ2-2|-
CASSSRDTGELFF
TGTGCCAGCTCATCCCGTGACACCGGGGAGCTGTTTTTT
>-|TRBV21-1|TRBJ2-5|-
CASSKAPGQGGSGGYF
TGCGCCAGCAGCAAAGCGCCGGGACAGGGGGGAAGCGGAGGGTACTTC
>-|TRBV20-1|TRBJ2-7|few
CSARAGEAYEQYF
TGCAGTGCTAGAGCGGGAGAAGCCTACGAGCAGTACTTC
>-|TRBV7-6|TRBJ2-2|few
CASSLQGSLTGELFF
TGTGCCAGCAGCCTTCAGGGATCCCTCACCGGGGAGCTGTTTTTT
>-|TRBV3-1|TRBJ2-1|many
CASSHGAYNEQFF
TGTGCCAGCAGCCATGGGGCTTACAATGAGCAGTTCTTC
>TRBD2|TRBV7-9|TRBJ2-3|many
CASSLSLAGDTQYF
TGTGCCAGCAGCTTGTCGCTAGCGGGAGATACGCAGTATTTT
>-|TRBV29-1|TRBJ2-3|-
CGSGVPADTQYF
TGCGGGTCGGGGGTTCCGGCAGATACGCAGTATTTT
>-|TRBV9|TRBJ2-1|few
CASSGIGEGNEQFF
TGTGCCAGCAGCGGGATAGGGGAAGGGAATGAGCAGTTCTTC
>-|TRBV27|TRBJ2-6|many
CASTISWVGVGYGANVLTF
TGTGCCAGCACAATTAGTTGGGTTGGCGTTGGGTATGGGGCCAACGTCCTGACTTTC
>-|TRBV28|TRBJ2-7|few
CASSQTVLGEQYF
TGTGCCAGCAGTCAGACCGTACTCGGGGAGCAGTACTTC
>TRBD1|TRBV28|TRBJ1-5|many
CASRQGADQPQHF
TGTGCCAGCAGACAGGGGGCGGATCAGCCCCAGCATTTT
>-|TRBV3-1|TRBJ2-2|many
CASSQDVAGTNTGELFF
TGTGCCAGCAGCCAAGATGTGGCGGGTACGAACACCGGGGAGCTGTTTTTT
>TRBD2|TRBV10-1|TRBJ2-2|many
CASSGGLAGGFTGELFF
TGCGCCAGCAGTGGGGGACTAGCGGGAGGTTTCACCGGGGAGCTGTTTTTT
>-|TRBV28|TRBJ2-7|-
CASTDKPVPYEQYF
TGTGCCAGCACCGACAAGCCAGTCCCCTACGAGCAGTACTTC
>-|TRBV9|TRBJ2-2|-
CASSVVRGPGELFF
TGTGCCAGCAGCGTAGTCAGGGGCCCCGGGGAGCTGTTTTTT